Listed here are 21 T cell receptor beta chains from one sample, sequenced in a study of T cells after yellow fever vaccination. TCRdb fed the 5' RACE reads into MiXCR, producing one record per CDR3 protein. This table has 45,000 to 75,000 distinct CDR3 sequences, 5% to 6.5% appearing once. This material consisted of PBMCs, either bulk or a sorted T-cell subset (CD4+, CD8+, memory, or dextramer-sorted; not recorded which), taken on the day of the yellow fever booster vaccination. These receptors originate from a man between 18 and 35 years old who received the YFV17D yellow fever vaccine.

The table lists this clonotype with many counts. The J gene is TRBJ2-7, the V gene TRBV10-2; TRBD2 matches 15 bases. The V and J ends lost 7 bases and 4 bases, in that order; junction bases with no gene match: 5. In germline, CDR1 is WSHSY, CDR2 SAAADI. The CDR3 spans 15 residues. The CDR3, as DNA: TGCGCCAGCACTGCGGGGACTAGCGGGGGGTACGAGCAGTACTTC. As protein: CASTAGTSGGYEQYF.

In its sample, this clonotype was seen a few times. The chain joins TRBV27 to TRBJ2-1, with TRBD2 as a possible D gene (5 bases). The CDR3 is made up of 14 amino acids. Trimming removed 5 bases from V and 8 bases from J, with 16 bases in between. Germline V gene lookup returns CDR1 MNHEY and CDR2 SMNVEV (reference sequence). The CDR3 reads CASSDGVTGDEQFF. CDR3 bases: TGTGCCAGCAGTGACGGGGTCACCGGGGATGAGCAGTTCTTC.

This chain connects TRBV5-4 to TRBJ2-2; weak D call: TRBD1 (6 bases). Germline V gives CDR1 SGHNT, CDR2 YYREEE (reference sequence). This CDR3 has 17 amino acids. Trimming left V 0 bases short and J 0 bases short, with 12 bases between. The CDR3, as DNA: TGTGCCAGCAGCTTGGACGAGAGGGGGTCGAACACCGGGGAGCTGTTTTTT. Translated: CASSLDERGSNTGELFF.

Ten or more counts support this clonotype. The J gene is TRBJ2-3, the V gene TRBV29-1, with 10 bases that match TRBD2. In germline, CDR1 is SQVTM, CDR2 ANQGSEA. The CDR3 consists of 18 residues. With V trimmed by 7 bases and J by 0 bases, 16 bases remained unmatched. The CDR3 sequence: CSGRVRASGGKSTDTQYF. DNA of the CDR3: TGCAGCGGCCGCGTTCGGGCTAGCGGGGGAAAAAGCACAGATACGCAGTATTTT.

This clonotype has just a few counts. The chain employs TRBV6-1 and TRBJ1-2; unclear D gene. This CDR3 has 11 amino acids. Germline V gene data show CDR1 as MNHNS and CDR2 as SASEGT. The V end was cut by 1 base, the J end by 3 bases, with 0 bases between. This CDR3 is CASSEDYGYTF. CDR3 nucleotides: TGTGCCAGCAGTGAAGACTATGGCTACACCTTC.

This clonotype was detected many times. The genes are TRBV7-6 and TRBJ2-1; 12 bases agree with TRBD2. Per the germline V gene, CDR1 is SGHVS and CDR2 is FNYEAQ. This CDR3 is 14 amino acids long. The V and J ends lost 2 bases and 7 bases, in that order; junction bases with no gene match: 0. CDR3 sequence: CASSLLAGGNEQFF. The CDR3 DNA reads as TGTGCCAGCAGCTTACTAGCGGGGGGGAATGAGCAGTTCTTC.

This clonotype was counted between two and nine times. The chain has TRBV7-9 and TRBJ1-2; no reliable D call. The germline V gene has CDR1 SEHNR and CDR2 FQNEAQ (reference sequence). The CDR3 is made up of 15 amino acids. V was pared by 0 bases and J by 8 bases, with 16 bases between. The CDR3 loop is CASSLAYPSGRGYTF. Here the CDR3 DNA reads TGTGCCAGCAGCTTAGCTTACCCGTCTGGAAGGGGCTACACCTTC.

This clonotype came up a few times. CDR3 in amino acids: CASSLGLRGEQFF. The CDR3 DNA is TGTGCCAGCAGCTTAGGGTTGCGCGGTGAGCAGTTCTTC. J is TRBJ2-1 and V is TRBV11-2, with unresolved D. V was cut by 1 base and J by 9 bases, with 10 bases left in between. Germline V gene lookup returns CDR1 SGHAT and CDR2 FQNNGV. This CDR3 region has 13 residues.

This clonotype showed up many times. The chain employs TRBV12-3 or TRBV12-4 and TRBJ1-5, with D possibly matching TRBD1 (6 bases). Trimming took off 8 bases at V and 4 bases at J, with 18 bases between the two ends. The CDR3 loop spans 15 amino acids. The CDR3 region has the DNA TGTGCCAGCTCACAGGGTGTGAGACTAAATCAGCCCCAGCATTTT. Translation gives CASSQGVRLNQPQHF.

The gene calls are TRBV7-9 and TRBJ2-2; the D gene could be TRBD1 or TRBD2 (5 bases each). V was shortened by 4 bases and J by 6 bases, with 15 bases between the two germline ends. CDR1 and CDR2 (germline): SEHNR, FQNEAQ (reference sequence). The CDR3 is 15 residues long. The CDR3 DNA is TGTGCCAGCAGCTCCTACGGGGCCCTACCCGGGGAGCTGTTTTTT. It specifies CASSSYGALPGELFF.

The chain recombines TRBV5-5 with TRBJ2-5; possibly TRBD1 or TRBD2 for D (5 bases each). This CDR3 region has 16 residues. CDR1 is SGHKS and CDR2 is YYEKEE in the germline V gene (reference sequence). The V end lost 4 bases, the J end lost 1 base, and 17 bases lay between the germline ends. The CDR3: CASSPGTDGFQETQYF. In DNA, the CDR3 is TGTGCCAGCAGCCCCGGGACGGATGGATTCCAAGAGACCCAGTACTTC.

There are a few counts of this clonotype. The V gene is TRBV19, the J gene TRBJ2-3; TRBD1 matches at 8 bases. CDR3 length equals 15 residues. Germline CDR1 reads LNHDA; CDR2 reads SQIVND (reference sequence). Trimming cost V 6 bases and J 1 base; bases outside gene matches: 6. CDR3 region: CASSQGAPGTDTQYF. The CDR3 nucleotides read TGTGCCAGTAGCCAGGGGGCGCCGGGCACAGATACGCAGTATTTT.

This clonotype has a count of ten or more. The chain is built from TRBV20-1 and TRBJ2-7, with D possibly matching TRBD1 (5 bases). Germline V lookup: CDR1 DFQATT, CDR2 SNEGSKA (reference sequence). The CDR3 consists of 12 residues. With 5 bases removed from V and 2 bases from J, the gap between germline ends came to 10 bases. The CDR3 sequence is CSAFDRTYEQYV. The CDR3 DNA sequence: TGCAGTGCTTTCGACAGAACCTACGAGCAGTACGTC.

This clonotype was observed at least ten times. The chain joins TRBV6-5 to TRBJ2-1, with D possibly TRBD2 on 5 matching bases. There are 14 residues in the CDR3. V lost 2 bases to trimming and J lost 5 bases, with 10 bases between them. Germline V gene sequence: CDR1 MNHEY, CDR2 SVGAGI. CDR3 bases: TGTGCCAGCAGTTACCTTACGGGAAACAATGAGCAGTTCTTC. This codes for CASSYLTGNNEQFF.

J is TRBJ1-1 and V is TRBV6-1; tentatively, D is TRBD1 (6 bases). Germline V gives CDR1 MNHNS, CDR2 SASEGT. Deletions cut 6 bases from V and 0 bases from J, with 20 bases between. The CDR3 has 17 amino acids. CDR3 DNA sequence: TGTGCCAGCAGGCTTGTGCGGGGGACAATTATGAACACTGAAGCTTTCTTT. Amino acids: CASRLVRGTIMNTEAFF.

The genes are TRBV30 and TRBJ2-1; a possible D gene is TRBD1 (7 bases). The V end was cut by 4 bases, the J end by 4 bases, with 11 bases between. The length of the CDR3 is 13 residues. Germline V CDR1 and CDR2: GTSNPN, SVGIG (reference sequence). CDR3 in amino acids: CAWTRGQYNEQFF. CDR3 in DNA: TGTGCCTGGACGCGGGGACAGTACAATGAGCAGTTCTTC.

The table lists this clonotype with many counts. V is TRBV7-2 and J is TRBJ1-1; 8 bases align to TRBD1. V lost 0 bases and J lost 10; bases outside the gene matches: 10. Germline CDR1 reads SGHTA; CDR2 reads FQGNSA. The CDR3 runs 15 residues. CDR3 nucleotides: TGTGCCAGCAGCTTAGCGACAGGGGCTATCTCCGGAGCTTTCTTT. It yields the protein CASSLATGAISGAFF.

This clonotype was recorded at least ten times. The rearrangement uses TRBV7-2 and TRBJ2-1; 7 positions match TRBD1. Germline lookup yields CDR1 SGHTA and CDR2 FQGNSA. The CDR3 loop spans 15 amino acids. V lost 5 bases to trimming and J lost 9 bases; unmatched junction nucleotides: 13. The CDR3 is CASSPSTGSVSEQFF. CDR3 bases: TGTGCCAGCAGCCCATCGACAGGGTCGGTCAGTGAGCAGTTCTTC.

This clonotype occurred many times. This sequence joins TRBV7-6 and TRBJ2-1, with 8 bases lining up with TRBD1. With V trimmed by 5 bases and J by 8 bases, 2 bases remained unmatched. This CDR3 is 12 amino acids long. Germline CDR1 is SGHVS and CDR2 is FNYEAQ. The CDR3 DNA sequence: TGTGCCAGCAGCGGACAGGGCGATGAGCAGTTCTTC. Amino acids: CASSGQGDEQFF.

The chain employs TRBV5-1 and TRBJ2-7; 8 nucleotides align to TRBD1. Germline V gene lookup returns CDR1 SGHRS and CDR2 YFSETQ. The J segment lost 2 bases and the V segment lost 4 bases, leaving 11 bases of the junction unmatched. The CDR3 is 16 residues long. The CDR3, as DNA: TGCGCCAGCAGCGACCCTGGACAGGGAAAACCCTACGAGCAGTACTTC. Translated: CASSDPGQGKPYEQYF. Based on the CDR3 plus reference TRBV5-1 and TRBJ2-7, the full variable domain is KAGVTQTPRYLIKTRGQQVTLSCSPISGHRSVSWYQQTPGQGLQFLFEYFSETQRNKGNFPGRFSGRQFSNSRSEMNVSTLELGDSALYLCASSDPGQGKPYEQYFGPGTRLTVT.

This clonotype was seen a few times. The chain is built from TRBV19 and TRBJ2-1; unclear D gene. The V end was cut by 1 base, the J end by 0 bases, with 10 bases between. CDR1 and CDR2 from the germline V gene are LNHDA and SQIVND (reference sequence). The CDR3 has 16 residues. The CDR3 reads CASSIAHLSSYNEQFF. CDR3 nucleotides: TGTGCCAGTAGTATAGCCCACCTGAGCTCCTACAATGAGCAGTTCTTC. The variable domain in full, with the rest retrieved from reference TRBV19 and TRBJ2-1, is DGGITQSPKYLFRKEGQNVTLSCEQNLNHDAMYWYRQDPGQGLRLIYYSQIVNDFQKGDIAEGYSVSREKKESFPLTVTSAQKNPTAFYLCASSIAHLSSYNEQFFGPGTRLTVL.